This entry features one T cell receptor (beta chain) sequence. The data belong to a study of technical replicates of blood from a handful of donors. V gave up 6 bases and J gave up 2 bases, with 20 bases separating them. Germline V gene data show CDR1 as MNHEY and CDR2 as SMNVEV (reference sequence). The CDR3 spans 16 residues. Produced via immunoSEQ multiplex PCR; TCRdb's table is partial and in-frame only. The table lists fewer than 100,000 clones, nearly 98% of them singletons, with 0.25% to 0.3% in the top ten. This receptor was obtained from a human donor in good health. The sequenced sample consisted of T cells isolated from PBMCs. The chain employs TRBV27 and TRBJ2-7; D is perhaps TRBD1 (7 bases). The CDR3 loop is CASSPSTGQRAYEQYF. DNA for the CDR3: TGTGCCAGCAGCCCCTCCACGGGACAGCGGGCCTACGAGCAGTACTTC.